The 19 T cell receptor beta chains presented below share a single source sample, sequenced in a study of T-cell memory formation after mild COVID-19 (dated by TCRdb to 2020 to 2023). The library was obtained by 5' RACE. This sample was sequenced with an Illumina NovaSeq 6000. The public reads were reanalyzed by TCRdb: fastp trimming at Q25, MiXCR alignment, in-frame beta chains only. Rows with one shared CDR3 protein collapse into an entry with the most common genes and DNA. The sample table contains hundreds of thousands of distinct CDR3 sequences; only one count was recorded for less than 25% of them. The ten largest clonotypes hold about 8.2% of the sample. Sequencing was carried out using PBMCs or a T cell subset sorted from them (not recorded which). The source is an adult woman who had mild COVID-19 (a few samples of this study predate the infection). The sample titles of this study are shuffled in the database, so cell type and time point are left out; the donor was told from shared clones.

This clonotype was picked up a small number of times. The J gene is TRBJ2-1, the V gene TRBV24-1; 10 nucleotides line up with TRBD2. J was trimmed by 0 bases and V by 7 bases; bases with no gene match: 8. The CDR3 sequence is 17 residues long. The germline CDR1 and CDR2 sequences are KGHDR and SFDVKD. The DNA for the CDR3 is TGTGCCACCAGCGGACTAGCGGAGACGAGCTCCTACAATGAGCAGTTCTTC. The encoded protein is CATSGLAETSSYNEQFF.

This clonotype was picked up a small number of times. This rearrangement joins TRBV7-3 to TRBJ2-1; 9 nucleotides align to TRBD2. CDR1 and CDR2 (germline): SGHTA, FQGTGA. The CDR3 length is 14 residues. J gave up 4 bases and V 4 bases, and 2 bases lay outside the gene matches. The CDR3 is CASSSTSGYNEQFF. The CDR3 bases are TGTGCCAGCAGCTCGACTAGCGGTTACAATGAGCAGTTCTTC.

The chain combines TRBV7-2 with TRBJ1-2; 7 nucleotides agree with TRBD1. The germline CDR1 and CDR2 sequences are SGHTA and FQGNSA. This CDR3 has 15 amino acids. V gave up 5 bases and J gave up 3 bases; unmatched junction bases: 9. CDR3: CASSVIPGTDYGYTF. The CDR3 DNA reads TGTGCCAGCAGCGTAATCCCCGGGACAGACTATGGCTACACCTTC. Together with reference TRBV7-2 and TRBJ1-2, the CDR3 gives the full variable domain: GAGVSQSPSNKVTEKGKDVELRCDPISGHTALYWYRQSLGQGLEFLIYFQGNSAPDKSGLPSDRFSAERTGGSVSTLTIQRTQQEDSAVYLCASSVIPGTDYGYTFGSGTRLTVV.

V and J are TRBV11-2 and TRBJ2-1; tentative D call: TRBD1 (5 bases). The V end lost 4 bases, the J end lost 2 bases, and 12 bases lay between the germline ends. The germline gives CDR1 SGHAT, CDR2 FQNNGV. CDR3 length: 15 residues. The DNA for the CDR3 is TGTGCCAGCAGCTCCGACAAGGGGCCCTACAATGAGCAGTTCTTC. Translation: CASSSDKGPYNEQFF.

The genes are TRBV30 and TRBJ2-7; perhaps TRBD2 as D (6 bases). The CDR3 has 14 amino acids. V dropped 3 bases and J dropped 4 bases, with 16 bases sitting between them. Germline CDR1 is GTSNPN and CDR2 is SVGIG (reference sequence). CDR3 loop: CAWSGGTGDYEQYF. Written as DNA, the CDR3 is TGTGCCTGGAGCGGGGGTACAGGAGATTACGAGCAGTACTTC.

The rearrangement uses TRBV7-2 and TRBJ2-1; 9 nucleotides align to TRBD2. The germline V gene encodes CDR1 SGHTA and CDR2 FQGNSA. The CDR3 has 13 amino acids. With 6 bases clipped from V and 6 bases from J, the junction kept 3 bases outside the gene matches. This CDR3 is CASRQAGGNEQFF. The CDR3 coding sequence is TGTGCCAGCAGACAAGCGGGAGGCAATGAGCAGTTCTTC.

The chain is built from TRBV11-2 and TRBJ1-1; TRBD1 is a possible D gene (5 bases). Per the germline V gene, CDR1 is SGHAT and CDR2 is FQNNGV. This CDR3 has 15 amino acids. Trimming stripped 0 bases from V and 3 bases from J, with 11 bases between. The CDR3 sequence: CASSLDPGPDTEAFF. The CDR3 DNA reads TGTGCCAGCAGCTTAGATCCAGGGCCGGACACTGAAGCTTTCTTT.

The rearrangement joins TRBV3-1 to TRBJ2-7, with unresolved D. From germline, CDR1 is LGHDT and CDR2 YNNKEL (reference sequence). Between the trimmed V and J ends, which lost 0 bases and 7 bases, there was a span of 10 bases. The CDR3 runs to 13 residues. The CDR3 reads CASSQDFLGEQYF. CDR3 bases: TGTGCCAGCAGCCAAGATTTCCTTGGGGAGCAGTACTTC.

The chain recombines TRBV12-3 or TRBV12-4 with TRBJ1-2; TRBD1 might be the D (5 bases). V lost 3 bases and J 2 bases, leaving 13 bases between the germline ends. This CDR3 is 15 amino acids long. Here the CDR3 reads CASSLAHGQNYGYTF. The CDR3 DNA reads TGTGCCAGCAGTTTGGCCCACGGACAAAACTATGGCTACACCTTC.

The CDR3: CASSLPLSAGGPYNEQFF. The CDR3 DNA reads TGCGCCAGCAGCCTCCCTCTTTCCGCGGGAGGCCCCTACAATGAGCAGTTCTTC. V usage is TRBV5-1 and J usage is TRBJ2-1, with TRBD2 identical over 8 bases. The junction had 14 bases not matched to a gene; V was cut back by 4 bases and J by 2 bases. Germline V lookup: CDR1 SGHRS, CDR2 YFSETQ. The CDR3 runs to 18 residues.

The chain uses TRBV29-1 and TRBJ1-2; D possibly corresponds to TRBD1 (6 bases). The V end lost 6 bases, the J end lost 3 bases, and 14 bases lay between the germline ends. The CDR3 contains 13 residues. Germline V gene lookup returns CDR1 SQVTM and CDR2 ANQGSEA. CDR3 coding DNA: TGCAGCGTCGTTCTGGAGGGGGACTATGGCTACACCTTC. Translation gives CSVVLEGDYGYTF.

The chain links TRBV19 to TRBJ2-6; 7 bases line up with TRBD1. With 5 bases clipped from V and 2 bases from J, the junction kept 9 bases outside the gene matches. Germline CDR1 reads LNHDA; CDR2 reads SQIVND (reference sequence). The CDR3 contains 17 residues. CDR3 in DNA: TGTGCCAGTAGTTCGAGTAGGGGGCGGGCTGGGGCCAACGTCCTGACTTTC. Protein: CASSSSRGRAGANVLTF.

DNA of the CDR3: TGTGCCAGCAGCCTACTGCTTAGCGGGAACTCCTACGAGCAGTACTTC. Encoded protein: CASSLLLSGNSYEQYF. The chain joins TRBV7-2 to TRBJ2-7; 8 nucleotides agree with TRBD2. The CDR3 loop spans 16 amino acids. Germline CDR1 SGHTA, CDR2 FQGNSA. V shed 5 bases, J shed 0 bases, and the junction held 9 bases outside the gene matches.

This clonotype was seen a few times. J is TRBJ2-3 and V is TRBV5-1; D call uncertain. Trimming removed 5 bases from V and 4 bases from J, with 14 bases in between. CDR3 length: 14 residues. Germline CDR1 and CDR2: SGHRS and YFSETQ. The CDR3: CASRPGSLADTQYF. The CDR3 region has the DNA TGCGCCAGCAGACCGGGTAGCCTCGCAGATACGCAGTATTTT.

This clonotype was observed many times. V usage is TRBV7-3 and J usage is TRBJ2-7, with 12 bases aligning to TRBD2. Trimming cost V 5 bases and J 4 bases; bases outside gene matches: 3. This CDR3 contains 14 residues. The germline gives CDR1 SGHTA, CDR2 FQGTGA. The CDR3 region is CASSPGLAGYEQYF. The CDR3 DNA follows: TGTGCCAGCAGCCCGGGACTAGCGGGTTACGAGCAGTACTTC. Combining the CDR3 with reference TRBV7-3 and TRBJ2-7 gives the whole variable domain GAGVSQTPSNKVTEKGKYVELRCDPISGHTALYWYRQSLGQGPEFLIYFQGTGAADDSGLPNDRFFAVRPEGSVSTLKIQRTERGDSAVYLCASSPGLAGYEQYFGPGTRLTVT.

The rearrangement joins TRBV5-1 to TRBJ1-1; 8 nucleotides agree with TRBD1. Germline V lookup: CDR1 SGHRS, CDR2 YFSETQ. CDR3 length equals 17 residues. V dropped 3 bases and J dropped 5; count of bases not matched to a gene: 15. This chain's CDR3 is CASSSGQGGVVRTEAFF. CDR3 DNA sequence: TGCGCCAGCAGCTCCGGACAGGGCGGGGTGGTTAGGACTGAAGCTTTCTTT.

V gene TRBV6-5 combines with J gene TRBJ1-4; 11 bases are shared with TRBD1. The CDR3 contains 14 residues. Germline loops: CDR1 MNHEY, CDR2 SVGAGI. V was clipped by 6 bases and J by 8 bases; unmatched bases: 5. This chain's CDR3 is CASSLGTGGEKLFF. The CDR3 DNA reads TGTGCCAGCAGCTTAGGGACAGGGGGGGAAAAACTGTTTTTT.

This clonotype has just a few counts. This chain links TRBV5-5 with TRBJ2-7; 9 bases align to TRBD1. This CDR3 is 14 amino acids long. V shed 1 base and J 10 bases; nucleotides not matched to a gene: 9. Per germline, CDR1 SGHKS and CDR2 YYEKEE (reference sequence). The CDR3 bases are TGTGCCAGCAGCTTGTCACGGACAGGGGATTTTCAGTACTTC. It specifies CASSLSRTGDFQYF.

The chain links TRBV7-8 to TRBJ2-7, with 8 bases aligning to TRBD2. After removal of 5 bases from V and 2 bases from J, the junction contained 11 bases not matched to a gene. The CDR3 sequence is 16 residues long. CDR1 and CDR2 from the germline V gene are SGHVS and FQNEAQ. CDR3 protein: CASSPTPLAGPYEQYF. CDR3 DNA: TGTGCCAGCAGCCCCACCCCCTTAGCGGGACCCTACGAGCAGTACTTC. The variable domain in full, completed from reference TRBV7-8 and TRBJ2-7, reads GAGVSQSPRYKVAKRGQDVALRCDPISGHVSLFWYQQALGQGPEFLTYFQNEAQLDKSGLPSDRFFAERPEGSVSTLKIQRTQQEDSAVYLCASSPTPLAGPYEQYFGPGTRLTVT.